A single sample is the source of the 15 T cell receptor beta chains below, sequenced in a study of shared clonotypes between healthy human individuals. Assay used: immunoSEQ multiplex PCR; TCRdb lists only in-frame clones, some missing. This table holds fewer than 1.8 million clones, 98% found once. Input material: naive CD4+ T cells sorted from blood. As to subset: CD45RA+ positively selected. All receptors derive from a man between 25 and 39 years old in good health.

CDR3 coding DNA: TGTGCCAGCAGCCTCTTGGACCCAGGAATCAAAGGCTACACCTTC. This encodes CASSLLDPGIKGYTF. The J gene is TRBJ1-2, the V gene TRBV5-4; D gene unclear. Between the trimmed V and J ends, which lost 4 bases and 8 bases, there was a span of 21 bases. Per the germline V gene, CDR1 is SGHNT and CDR2 is YYREEE (reference sequence). The CDR3 spans 15 residues.

The rearrangement joins TRBV19 to TRBJ2-1, with 9 bases that match TRBD2. The CDR3 is made up of 14 amino acids. V lost 6 bases, J lost 7 bases, and 7 bases stayed unmatched. Germline V gene sequence: CDR1 LNHDA, CDR2 SQIVND (reference sequence). The CDR3 nucleotides are TGTGCCAGTAGCGGTAGCGGGAGATGGAATGAGCAGTTCTTC. Protein: CASSGSGRWNEQFF.

This sequence joins TRBV6-1 and TRBJ2-7; 8 nucleotides match TRBD2. Per the germline V gene, CDR1 is MNHNS and CDR2 is SASEGT. This CDR3 has 12 residues. Unmatched junction bases numbered 3, after V lost 8 bases and J lost 3 bases. CDR3 sequence reads: CASSRGVYEQYF. The CDR3 DNA reads as TGTGCCAGCTCGCGGGGGGTCTACGAGCAGTACTTC.

The chain has TRBV5-1 and TRBJ2-3; 7 bases are a match to TRBD1. V gave up 2 bases and J gave up 0 bases; unmatched junction bases: 9. Germline-derived CDR1 and CDR2 are SGHRS and YFSETQ. The CDR3 totals 17 residues. DNA of the CDR3: TGCGCCAGCAGCTTTCCTACGGGACAGCCAAGCACAGATACGCAGTATTTT. Protein sequence: CASSFPTGQPSTDTQYF.

This chain links TRBV6-1 with TRBJ1-2; D not resolved. The V end lost 2 bases, the J end lost 0 bases, and 13 bases lay between the germline ends. This CDR3 comprises 16 residues. Germline V gives CDR1 MNHNS, CDR2 SASEGT. Written as DNA, the CDR3 is TGTGCCAGCAGTGAATTTAGAAGGGATTCTAACTATGGCTACACCTTC. Protein product: CASSEFRRDSNYGYTF.

CDR3 loop: CASSSGRGVNTQYF. Here the CDR3 DNA reads TGTGCCAGCAGCTCTGGGCGCGGGGTTAATACGCAGTATTTT. The V and J genes are TRBV11-3 and TRBJ2-3; perhaps TRBD2 as D (6 bases). CDR1 SGHNT and CDR2 YENEEA come from the germline V gene. This CDR3 is built from 14 residues. V lost 4 bases and J 7 bases, leaving 15 bases between the germline ends.

The rearrangement links TRBV6-4 to TRBJ2-1; either TRBD1 or TRBD2 may fit D (5 bases each). The V gene lost 6 bases and the J gene lost 9 bases, with 18 bases spanning the gap. The CDR3 length is 14 residues. In germline, CDR1 is MRHNA, CDR2 SNTAGT. CDR3 bases: TGTGCCAGCAGCCCTGGATTCCATGGGGGTGAGCAGTTCTTC. This sequence encodes CASSPGFHGGEQFF.

The chain carries TRBV5-6 and TRBJ1-2; weak D call: TRBD1 (5 bases). The germline V gene encodes CDR1 SGHDT and CDR2 YYEEEE. The CDR3 has 14 amino acids. Deletions cut 3 bases from V and 4 bases from J, with 13 bases between. This CDR3 is CASSSTGTIYGYTF. DNA for the CDR3: TGTGCCAGCAGCTCCACGGGGACCATCTATGGCTACACCTTC. The full variable domain, rest sourced from reference TRBV5-6 and TRBJ1-2, is DAGVTQSPTHLIKTRGQQVTLRCSPKSGHDTVSWYQQALGQGPQFIFQYYEEEERQRGNFPDRFSGHQFPNYSSELNVNALLLGDSALYLCASSSTGTIYGYTFGSGTRLTVV.

The chain couples TRBV18 to TRBJ1-1; D gene ambiguous. V gave up 3 bases and J gave up 3 bases, with 11 bases separating them. The CDR3 loop spans 14 amino acids. CDR1 and CDR2 (germline): KGHSH, LQKENI. This CDR3 is CASSPSYWDTEAFF. CDR3 in DNA: TGTGCCAGCTCACCGAGTTATTGGGACACTGAAGCTTTCTTT. The whole variable domain, remainder taken from reference TRBV18 and TRBJ1-1, is NAGVMQNPRHLVRRRGQEARLRCSPMKGHSHVYWYRQLPEEGLKFMVYLQKENIIDESGMPKERFSAEFPKEGPSILRIQQVVRGDSAAYFCASSPSYWDTEAFFGQGTRLTVV.

The chain uses TRBV28 and TRBJ2-7; D not resolved. Germline CDR1 and CDR2: MDHEN and SYDVKM. V was cut by 10 bases and J by 5 bases, with 12 bases left in between. CDR3 length equals 11 residues. The CDR3 DNA reads as TGTGCCACCTCTAGAAGGCACGAGCAGTACTTC. The encoded protein is CATSRRHEQYF.

This rearrangement joins TRBV5-4 to TRBJ2-3, with 10 positions matching TRBD1. The CDR3 has 16 amino acids. From germline, CDR1 is SGHNT and CDR2 YYREEE (reference sequence). The V and J ends lost 3 bases and 4 bases, in that order; junction bases with no gene match: 8. The CDR3 DNA reads as TGTGCCAGCAGCTCATGGATAGGACAGGGGGCAGATACGCAGTATTTT. Its translation is CASSSWIGQGADTQYF. Based on the CDR3 plus reference TRBV5-4 and TRBJ2-3, the full variable domain is ETGVTQSPTHLIKTRGQQVTLRCSSQSGHNTVSWYQQALGQGPQFIFQYYREEENGRGNFPPRFSGLQFPNYSSELNVNALELDDSALYLCASSSWIGQGADTQYFGPGTRLTVL.

The chain combines TRBV28 with TRBJ1-2, with D possibly matching TRBD1 (6 bases). Germline V CDR1 and CDR2: MDHEN, SYDVKM. V was clipped by 4 bases and J by 0 bases, with 15 bases between them. CDR3 length: 16 residues. CDR3 sequence reads: CASSSRTVYTNYGYTF. CDR3 nucleotide sequence: TGTGCCAGCAGTTCCAGGACAGTCTACACTAACTATGGCTACACCTTC.

This sequence joins TRBV6-1 and TRBJ1-5; D possibly corresponds to TRBD1 (5 bases). Trimming took off 8 bases at V and 3 bases at J, with 17 bases between the two ends. CDR1 and CDR2 from the germline V gene are MNHNS and SASEGT. This CDR3 comprises 15 residues. Here the CDR3 reads CASGLEGLPNQPQHF. The CDR3 nucleotides are TGTGCCAGCGGTCTCGAGGGACTTCCCAATCAGCCCCAGCATTTT.

The chain joins TRBV7-2 to TRBJ1-5, with D uncertain. Looked up from germline, CDR1 is SGHTA and CDR2 is FQGNSA. V shed 3 bases and J shed 1 base, with 10 bases lying between them. The CDR3 covers 15 residues. The CDR3 sequence: CASSLWSLSNQPQHF. The CDR3 DNA reads TGTGCCAGCAGCTTGTGGTCACTAAGCAATCAGCCCCAGCATTTT.

The chain combines TRBV7-2 with TRBJ2-1, with a weak D call TRBD2 (5 bases). Per the germline V gene, CDR1 is SGHTA and CDR2 is FQGNSA. V was trimmed by 5 bases and J by 8 bases, leaving 19 bases between them. The CDR3 is 15 residues long. CDR3 in DNA: TGTGCCAGCAGCCGTAGGTCGGGATTAAATGATGAGCAGTTCTTC. Translation: CASSRRSGLNDEQFF.